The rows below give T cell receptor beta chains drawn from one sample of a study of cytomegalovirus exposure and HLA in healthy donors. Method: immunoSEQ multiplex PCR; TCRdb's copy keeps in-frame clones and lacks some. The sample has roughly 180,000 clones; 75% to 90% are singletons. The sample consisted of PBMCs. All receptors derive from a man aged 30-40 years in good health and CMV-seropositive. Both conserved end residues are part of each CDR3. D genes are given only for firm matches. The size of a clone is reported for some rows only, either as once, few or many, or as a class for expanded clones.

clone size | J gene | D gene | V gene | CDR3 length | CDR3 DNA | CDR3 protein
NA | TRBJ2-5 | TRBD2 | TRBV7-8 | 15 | TGTGCCAGCAGCCACGCCCGGACTAGCCAAGAGACCCAGTACTTC | CASSHARTSQETQYF
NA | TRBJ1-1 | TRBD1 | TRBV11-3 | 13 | TGTGCCAGCAGAAGGGGACAGACCACTGAAGCTTTCTTT | CASRRGQTTEAFF
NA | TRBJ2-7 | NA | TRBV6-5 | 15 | TGTGCCAGCAGGGAGCCGGGGGGCACATCCTACGAGCAGTACTTC | CASREPGGTSYEQYF
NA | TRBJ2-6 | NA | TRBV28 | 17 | TGTGCCAGCAGTTTTAGTGGGACTTACTCTGGGGCCAACGTCCTGACTTTC | CASSFSGTYSGANVLTF
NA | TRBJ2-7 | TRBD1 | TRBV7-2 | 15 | TGTGCCAGCAGCTTAGAGGCAGGGGGCGGGTACGAGCAGTACTTC | CASSLEAGGGYEQYF
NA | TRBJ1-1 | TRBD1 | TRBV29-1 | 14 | TGCAGCGTTGAAGGGACAGGGTGGAACACTGAAGCTTTCTTT | CSVEGTGWNTEAFF
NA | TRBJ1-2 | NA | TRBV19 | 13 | TGTGCCAGTAGTCTCCGGACAGTGGAAGGCTACACCTTC | CASSLRTVEGYTF
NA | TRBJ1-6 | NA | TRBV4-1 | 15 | TGCGCCAGCAGCCAAGATTCAGGGTTTGGTTCACCCCTCCACTTT | CASSQDSGFGSPLHF
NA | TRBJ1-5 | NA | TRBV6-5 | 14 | TGTGCCAGCAGCCCCAGGGTTGGCAATCAGCCCCAGCATTTT | CASSPRVGNQPQHF
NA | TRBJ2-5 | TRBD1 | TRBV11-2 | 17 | TGTGCCAGCAGCTTAGAGTCAGGGACAGGGGAATGGGAGACCCAGTACTTC | CASSLESGTGEWETQYF
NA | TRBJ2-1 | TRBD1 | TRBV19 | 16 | TGTGCCAGTAGTATTGGGGACAGGGGATTGGACAATGAGCAGTTCTTC | CASSIGDRGLDNEQFF
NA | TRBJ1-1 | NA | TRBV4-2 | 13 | TGTGCCAGCAGCCCCTTAGGAGACACTGAAGCTTTCTTT | CASSPLGDTEAFF
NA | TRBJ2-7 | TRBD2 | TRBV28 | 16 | TGTGCCAGCAGTTTAATAGCCGGGACTAGCTTCTACGAGCAGTACTTC | CASSLIAGTSFYEQYF
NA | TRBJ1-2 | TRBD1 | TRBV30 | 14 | TGTGCCTGGAGTGCAAGGCGGACAGGGGATGGCTACACCTTC | CAWSARRTGDGYTF
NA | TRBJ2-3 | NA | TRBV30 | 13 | TGTGCCTGGAGCGGGTTTAGCACAGATACGCAGTATTTT | CAWSGFSTDTQYF
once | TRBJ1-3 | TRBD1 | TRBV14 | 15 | TGTGCCAGCAGCCAACGACAGGGTGGTGGAAACACCATATATTTT | CASSQRQGGGNTIYF
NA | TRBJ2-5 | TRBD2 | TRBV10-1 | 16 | TGCGCCAGCAGTGAATCGACTAGCGGGGGTTTGGAGACCCAGTACTTC | CASSESTSGGLETQYF
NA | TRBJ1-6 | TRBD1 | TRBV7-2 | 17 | TGTGCCAGCAGCAAAGACAGGGGTTTGGCCTATAATTCACCCCTCCACTTT | CASSKDRGLAYNSPLHF
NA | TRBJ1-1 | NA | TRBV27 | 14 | TGTGCCAGCAGTTTATTACGAGGGAACACTGAAGCTTTCTTT | CASSLLRGNTEAFF
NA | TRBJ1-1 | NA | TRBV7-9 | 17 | TGTGCCAGCAGCTTAGGAAGGTTTATCGCGGAAAACACTGAAGCTTTCTTT | CASSLGRFIAENTEAFF
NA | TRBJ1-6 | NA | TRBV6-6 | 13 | TGTGCCACCTGCGATCCGTATAATTCACCCCTCCACTTT | CATCDPYNSPLHF
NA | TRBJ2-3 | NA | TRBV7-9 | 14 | TGTGCCAGCCGCCAGGATTTGAACACAGATACGCAGTATTTT | CASRQDLNTDTQYF
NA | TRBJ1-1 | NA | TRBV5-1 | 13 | TGCGCCAGCAGCTTGGCCAAGAACACTGAAGCTTTCTTT | CASSLAKNTEAFF
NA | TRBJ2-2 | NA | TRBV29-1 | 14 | TGCAGCGCTCCAGGGGAAACGAACACCGGGGAGCTGTTTTTT | CSAPGETNTGELFF
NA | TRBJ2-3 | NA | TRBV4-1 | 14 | TGCGCCAGCAGCCAAGAACTTGGACAGCCTACGCAGTATTTT | CASSQELGQPTQYF
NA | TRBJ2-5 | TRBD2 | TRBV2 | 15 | TGTGCCAGCAGTTTCGAGCGGGGGGGTGAAAAGACCCAGTACTTC | CASSFERGGEKTQYF
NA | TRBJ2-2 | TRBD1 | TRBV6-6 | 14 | TGTGCCAGCAGGGACAGGGGGGACACCGGGGAGCTGTTTTTT | CASRDRGDTGELFF
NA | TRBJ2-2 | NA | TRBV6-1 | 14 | TGTGCCAGCAGTGGGGTCAAATTAACCGGGGAACTGTTTTTT | CASSGVKLTGELFF
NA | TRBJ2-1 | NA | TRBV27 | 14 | TGTGCCAGCAGTTTATTGTTGGGCGGGGATGAGCAGTTCTTC | CASSLLLGGDEQFF
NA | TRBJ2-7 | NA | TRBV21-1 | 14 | TGTGCCAGCAGCCTTCCCCAGGGGCCCTACGAGCAGTACTTC | CASSLPQGPYEQYF
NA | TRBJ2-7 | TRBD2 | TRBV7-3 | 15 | TGTGCCAGCAGCCTAACTAGCGGGAGAAACCACGAGCAGTACTTC | CASSLTSGRNHEQYF